Below are 14 T cell receptor beta chains sequenced from a single sample in a study of cytomegalovirus exposure and HLA in healthy donors. Only in-frame clones appear in the TCRdb table, and some are missing; sequencing was by immunoSEQ multiplex PCR. Of over 60,000 clones listed, roughly 96% are singletons. The sequencing input was PBMCs. The receptors derive from a young man in good health and CMV-seronegative.

V usage is TRBV6-1 and J usage is TRBJ2-1; 7 positions agree with TRBD1. V lost 0 bases to trimming and J lost 2 bases; unmatched junction nucleotides: 10. This CDR3 region has 18 residues. CDR1 is MNHNS, CDR2 SASEGT, per germline. This chain's CDR3 is CASSEAWGNRGAYNEQFF. CDR3 bases: TGTGCCAGCAGTGAAGCTTGGGGGAACAGGGGTGCCTACAATGAGCAGTTCTTC.

V usage is TRBV11-2 and J usage is TRBJ1-1, with 10 bases identical to TRBD1. V shed 5 bases and J 8 bases; nucleotides not matched to a gene: 5. Germline CDR1 SGHAT, CDR2 FQNNGV. This CDR3 region has 13 residues. CDR3 bases: TGTGCCAGCAGCCGGGACAGGGGATGGGAAGCTTTCTTT. As protein: CASSRDRGWEAFF.

This chain uses TRBV5-8 with TRBJ2-4, with D possibly matching TRBD1 (6 bases). The V end was cut by 1 base, the J end by 6 bases, with 14 bases between. Germline lookup yields CDR1 SGHTS and CDR2 YDEGEE. The CDR3 runs to 15 residues. The CDR3 nucleotides read TGTGCCAGCAGCTTGAGGGCGCCAGGGGTAAACATTCAGTACTTC. Translating it yields CASSLRAPGVNIQYF. The full variable domain, with the rest looked up from reference TRBV5-8 and TRBJ2-4, is EAGVTQSPTHLIKTRGQQATLRCSPISGHTSVYWYQQALGLGLQFLLWYDEGEERNRGNFPPRFSGRQFPNYSSELNVNALELEDSALYLCASSLRAPGVNIQYFGAGTRLSVL.

The rearrangement uses TRBV18 and TRBJ1-2, with TRBD1 identical over 7 bases. The CDR3 is 14 amino acids. Germline V gene data show CDR1 as KGHSH and CDR2 as LQKENI. The trim removed 0 bases at V and 8 bases at J, leaving 6 bases unmatched. The CDR3 here is CASSPPDRSGGYTF. In DNA, the CDR3 is TGTGCCAGCTCACCACCGGACAGGTCCGGCGGCTACACCTTC.

The chain employs TRBV7-2 and TRBJ2-2; D not certain. The CDR3 runs 16 residues. Germline V gives CDR1 SGHTA, CDR2 FQGNSA. V lost 3 bases, J lost 1 base, and 12 bases lay in between. The CDR3 loop reads CASSFTLIGNTGELFF. DNA for the CDR3: TGTGCCAGCAGCTTCACCCTAATTGGGAACACCGGGGAGCTGTTTTTT.

J is TRBJ1-1 and V is TRBV9; TRBD1 might be the D (6 bases). The CDR3 loop spans 14 amino acids. V was pared by 3 bases and J by 1 base, with 10 bases between. CDR1 and CDR2 from the germline V gene are SGDLS and YYNGEE. The DNA for the CDR3 is TGTGCCAGCAGCGACGGACAGTCGAACACTGAAGCTTTCTTT. Translation: CASSDGQSNTEAFF.

The rearrangement uses TRBV2 and TRBJ2-1; D perhaps matches TRBD1 (5 bases). Germline loops: CDR1 SNHLY, CDR2 FYNNEI. This CDR3 spans 13 amino acids. The V and J ends lost 5 bases and 8 bases respectively, with 13 bases between them. The CDR3 spells CASSLGVTYEQFF. CDR3 DNA: TGTGCCAGCAGTTTAGGGGTGACATATGAGCAGTTCTTC. Looking up the rest from reference TRBV2 and TRBJ2-1 gives the full variable domain: EPEVTQTPSHQVTQMGQEVILRCVPISNHLYFYWYRQILGQKVEFLVSFYNNEISEKSEIFDDQFSVERPDGSNFTLKIRSTKLEDSAMYFCASSLGVTYEQFFGPGTRLTVL.

The chain links TRBV27 to TRBJ1-1; 7 bases line up with TRBD1. The CDR3 is 13 amino acids. The V gene end was trimmed by 6 bases and the J gene end by 3 bases; junction bases not matched to a gene: 4. Per germline, CDR1 MNHEY and CDR2 SMNVEV (reference sequence). In DNA form, the CDR3 reads TGTGCCAGCAGGTTTACAGGGGACACTGAAGCTTTCTTT. Its protein product is CASRFTGDTEAFF.

A single count supports this clone. V gene TRBV29-1 combines with J gene TRBJ1-1, with D possibly being TRBD1 (6 bases). The CDR3 loop spans 14 amino acids. Trimming removed 7 bases at V and 5 bases at J, with 20 bases between. Germline V gene sequence: CDR1 SQVTM, CDR2 ANQGSEA. CDR3 sequence (DNA): TGCAGCGGATTCCTGACGGACAGCATAACTGAAGCTTTCTTT. Translated: CSGFLTDSITEAFF.

The gene calls are TRBV7-2 and TRBJ1-2; TRBD1 is a possible D gene (6 bases). The CDR3 loop spans 15 amino acids. CDR1 and CDR2 from the germline V gene are SGHTA and FQGNSA. V was pared by 3 bases and J by 7 bases, with 18 bases between. The DNA of the CDR3 is TGTGCCAGCAGCTTGGAACTCGGACAGCTCCCTGGCTACACCTTC. It encodes CASSLELGQLPGYTF.

The chain uses TRBV10-3 and TRBJ2-3, with D maybe TRBD1 (6 bases). Trimming cost V 3 bases and J 5 bases, with 9 bases left between them. The CDR3 is made up of 13 amino acids. In germline, CDR1 is ENHRY, CDR2 SYGVKD. The CDR3 nucleotides read TGTGCCATCAGTGACTCAGGGGAAGATACGCAGTATTTT. This codes for CAISDSGEDTQYF.

This chain links TRBV27 with TRBJ2-2; 8 nucleotides align to TRBD1. Germline V gene sequence: CDR1 MNHEY, CDR2 SMNVEV (reference sequence). After removal of 7 bases from V and 5 bases from J, the junction contained 12 bases not matched to a gene. The CDR3 runs to 16 residues. CDR3 sequence reads: CASIPSWTGLTGELFF. Here the CDR3 DNA reads TGTGCCAGCATTCCATCCTGGACAGGGCTGACCGGGGAGCTGTTTTTT.

The chain joins TRBV10-3 to TRBJ1-5, with 9 bases lining up with TRBD1. V dropped 3 bases and J dropped 0; count of bases not matched to a gene: 12. Per the germline V gene, CDR1 is ENHRY and CDR2 is SYGVKD. This CDR3 has 19 residues. The CDR3 here is CAISDIAWAGQGSNQPQHF. The CDR3 DNA follows: TGTGCCATCAGTGATATTGCTTGGGCGGGACAGGGTAGCAATCAGCCCCAGCATTTT.

The rearrangement links TRBV6-1 to TRBJ2-3; the match to TRBD2 covers 10 bases. Germline CDR1 is MNHNS and CDR2 is SASEGT. This CDR3 is 16 amino acids long. Trimming took 4 bases from V and 2 from J; bases not matched to a gene: 6. The CDR3 nucleotides are TGTGCCAGCAGTGTAAAAGCGGGGGGGCTCACAGATACGCAGTATTTT. Protein product: CASSVKAGGLTDTQYF.